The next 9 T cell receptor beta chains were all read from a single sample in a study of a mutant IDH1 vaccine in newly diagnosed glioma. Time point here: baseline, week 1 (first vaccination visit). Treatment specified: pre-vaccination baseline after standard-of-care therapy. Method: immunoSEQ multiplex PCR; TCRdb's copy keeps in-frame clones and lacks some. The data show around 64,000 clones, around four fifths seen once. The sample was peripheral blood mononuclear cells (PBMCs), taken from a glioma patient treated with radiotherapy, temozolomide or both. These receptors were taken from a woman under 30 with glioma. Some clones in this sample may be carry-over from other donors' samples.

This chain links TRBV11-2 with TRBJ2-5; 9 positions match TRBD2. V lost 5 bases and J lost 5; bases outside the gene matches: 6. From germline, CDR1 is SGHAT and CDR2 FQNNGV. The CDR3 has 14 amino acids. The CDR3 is CASSQRLADETQYF. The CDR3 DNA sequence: TGTGCCAGCAGCCAAAGACTAGCGGATGAGACCCAGTACTTC.

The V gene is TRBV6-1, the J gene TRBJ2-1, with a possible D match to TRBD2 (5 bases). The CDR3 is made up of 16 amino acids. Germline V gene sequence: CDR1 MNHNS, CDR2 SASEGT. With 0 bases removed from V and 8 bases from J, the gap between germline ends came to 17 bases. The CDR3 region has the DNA TGTGCCAGCAGTGAAGCGGTAGCGTCCTTTTGGGATGAGCAGTTCTTC. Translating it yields CASSEAVASFWDEQFF.

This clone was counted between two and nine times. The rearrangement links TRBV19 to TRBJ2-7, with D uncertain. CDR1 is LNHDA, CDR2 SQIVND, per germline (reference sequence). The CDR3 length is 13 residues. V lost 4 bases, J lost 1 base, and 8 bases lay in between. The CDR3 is CASSTGRSYEQYF. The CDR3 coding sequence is TGTGCCAGTAGTACCGGTAGGTCCTACGAGCAGTACTTC.

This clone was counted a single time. The CDR3: CASSQFSGNSYEQYF. CDR3 coding DNA: TGTGCCAGCAGCCAATTTAGCGGGAACTCCTACGAGCAGTACTTC. The rearrangement uses TRBV4-2 and TRBJ2-7; 8 nucleotides line up with TRBD2. V was clipped by 2 bases and J by 0 bases; unmatched bases: 3. The CDR3 is made up of 15 amino acids. The germline CDR1 and CDR2 sequences are LGHNA and YNFKEQ.

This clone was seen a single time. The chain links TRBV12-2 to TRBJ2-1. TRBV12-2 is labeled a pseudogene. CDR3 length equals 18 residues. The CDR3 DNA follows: TGTGCAAGTCGCCACCCAGATCTAAACCTTCTCCATTACAATGAGCAGTTCTTC. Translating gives CASRHPDLNLLHYNEQFF.

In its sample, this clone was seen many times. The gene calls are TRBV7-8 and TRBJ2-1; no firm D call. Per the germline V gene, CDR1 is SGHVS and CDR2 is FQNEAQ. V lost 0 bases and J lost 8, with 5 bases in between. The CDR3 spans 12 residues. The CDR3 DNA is TGTGCCAGCAGCTTAGCGGGCTATGAGCAGTTCTTC. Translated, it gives CASSLAGYEQFF.

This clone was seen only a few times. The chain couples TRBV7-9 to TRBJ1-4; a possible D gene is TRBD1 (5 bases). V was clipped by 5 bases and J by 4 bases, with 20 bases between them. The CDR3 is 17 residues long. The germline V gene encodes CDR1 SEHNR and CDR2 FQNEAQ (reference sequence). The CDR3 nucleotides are TGTGCCAGCAGCCCAATCCGGGGCTCTCCCCGTAATGAAAAACTGTTTTTT. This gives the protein CASSPIRGSPRNEKLFF.

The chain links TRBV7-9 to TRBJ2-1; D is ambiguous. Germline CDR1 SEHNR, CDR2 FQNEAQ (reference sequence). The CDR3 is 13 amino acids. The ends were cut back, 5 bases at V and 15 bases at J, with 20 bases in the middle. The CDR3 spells CASSGHLAPRRFF. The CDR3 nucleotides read TGTGCCAGCAGCGGCCACCTGGCTCCCCGAAGGTTCTTC.

This CDR3 is CASSRGTGGFYEQYF. CDR3 nucleotide sequence: TGTGCCAGCAGCCGGGGGACAGGGGGTTTCTACGAGCAGTACTTC. The chain links TRBV27 to TRBJ2-7; 11 nucleotides agree with TRBD1. Germline CDR1 is MNHEY and CDR2 is SMNVEV (reference sequence). V dropped 6 bases and J dropped 3; count of bases not matched to a gene: 7. This CDR3 is 15 amino acids long.